A selection of T cell receptor beta chains follows, all from one sample in a study of neurological immune-mediated disorders. From the 5' RACE reads, TCRdb called clonotypes with MiXCR, one entry per CDR3 protein. The table has approximately 86,000 distinct CDR3 sequences, approximately 2.4% seen once. Material: PBMCs. These receptors were obtained from a woman younger than 45 with multiple sclerosis. Each CDR3 is given with its conserved first and last residue. The order of the fields is V gene, J gene, clone size, D gene, CDR3 DNA, CDR3 protein. A D gene is named only where the DNA matches it firmly. A row's size may be missing; if present it is once, few, many or a size class.

v_gene: TRBV5-6
j_gene: TRBJ2-1
abundance: many
d_gene: TRBD1
CDR3nt: TGTGCCAGCAGCCGCCCGGGACAGGGGTCTGGCTTGGAGCAGTTCTTC
CDR3aa: CASSRPGQGSGLEQFF

v_gene: TRBV5-1
j_gene: TRBJ2-3
abundance: many
d_gene: -
CDR3nt: TGCGCCAGCAGCTTTAGTTCATCTAGCACAGATACGCAGTATTTT
CDR3aa: CASSFSSSSTDTQYF

v_gene: TRBV3-1
j_gene: TRBJ1-2
abundance: many
d_gene: TRBD1
CDR3nt: TGTGCCAGCAGCCCGGGACAGGTCTATGGCTACACCTTC
CDR3aa: CASSPGQVYGYTF

v_gene: TRBV7-2
j_gene: TRBJ2-1
abundance: many
d_gene: -
CDR3nt: TGTGCCAGCCGACCTGGATGGTACAATGAGCAGTTCTTC
CDR3aa: CASRPGWYNEQFF

v_gene: TRBV10-3
j_gene: TRBJ2-7
abundance: many
d_gene: -
CDR3nt: TGTGCCATCAGTGTTATCGGTGACTCCCTATACGAGCAGTACTTC
CDR3aa: CAISVIGDSLYEQYF

v_gene: TRBV12-3/TRBV12-4
j_gene: TRBJ1-5
abundance: many
d_gene: -
CDR3nt: TGTGCCAGCGGCAAGGGAAGTTCGGGGCAGCCCCAGCATTTT
CDR3aa: CASGKGSSGQPQHF

v_gene: TRBV6-1
j_gene: TRBJ1-1
abundance: many
d_gene: TRBD1
CDR3nt: TGTGCCAGCAGTGAGCCGGGACAGAGTATGAACACTGAAGCTTTCTTT
CDR3aa: CASSEPGQSMNTEAFF

v_gene: TRBV5-1
j_gene: TRBJ1-2
abundance: many
d_gene: -
CDR3nt: TGCGCCAGCAGCTTGGACGGGGGGCTTATAGGTGGCTACACCTTC
CDR3aa: CASSLDGGLIGGYTF

v_gene: TRBV7-8
j_gene: TRBJ2-7
abundance: many
d_gene: TRBD1
CDR3nt: TGTGCCAGCAGCTTAAGTGGACAGGACTACGAGCAGTACTTC
CDR3aa: CASSLSGQDYEQYF

v_gene: TRBV2
j_gene: TRBJ1-2
abundance: -
d_gene: -
CDR3nt: TGTGCCAGCAGTTTGGGGCCCCTTCTCTATGGCTACACCTTC
CDR3aa: CASSLGPLLYGYTF

v_gene: TRBV3-1
j_gene: TRBJ2-2
abundance: many
d_gene: -
CDR3nt: TGTGCCAGCAGCCAAGATGGGGGGCTCACCGGGGAGCTGTTTTTT
CDR3aa: CASSQDGGLTGELFF

v_gene: TRBV7-9
j_gene: TRBJ2-3
abundance: many
d_gene: -
CDR3nt: TGTGCCAGCAGCTTAGGGGTTCGCGCGGATACGCAGTATTTT
CDR3aa: CASSLGVRADTQYF

v_gene: TRBV5-1
j_gene: TRBJ2-7
abundance: many
d_gene: -
CDR3nt: TGCGCCAGCAGCTTGAGCTCCTACGAGCAGTACTTC
CDR3aa: CASSLSSYEQYF

v_gene: TRBV5-1
j_gene: TRBJ2-7
abundance: many
d_gene: TRBD1
CDR3nt: TGCGCCAGCAGGGCCTCCTGGACAGGGAGCTACGAGCAGTACTTC
CDR3aa: CASRASWTGSYEQYF

v_gene: TRBV29-1
j_gene: TRBJ2-1
abundance: many
d_gene: TRBD2
CDR3nt: TGCAGCGTTGAACTAGCGGGTCACAATGAGCAGTTCTTC
CDR3aa: CSVELAGHNEQFF

v_gene: TRBV5-1
j_gene: TRBJ1-1
abundance: many
d_gene: -
CDR3nt: TGCGCCAGCATGGCGGGACTCTCCCAAGAAGCTTTCTTT
CDR3aa: CASMAGLSQEAFF

v_gene: TRBV7-2
j_gene: TRBJ2-6
abundance: many
d_gene: -
CDR3nt: TGTGCCAGCAGTCGGGACTCAGGCTCTGGGGCCAACGTCCTGACTTTC
CDR3aa: CASSRDSGSGANVLTF

v_gene: TRBV29-1
j_gene: TRBJ2-7
abundance: many
d_gene: TRBD2
CDR3nt: TGCAGCGTTGAAGATCCTAGCGGGAGGACCGAGCAGTACTTC
CDR3aa: CSVEDPSGRTEQYF

v_gene: TRBV6-1
j_gene: TRBJ2-1
abundance: many
d_gene: TRBD2
CDR3nt: TGTGCCACCCAGGCTAGCGGGAGTAGGAATGAGCAGTTCTTC
CDR3aa: CATQASGSRNEQFF

v_gene: TRBV6-2/TRBV6-3
j_gene: TRBJ1-1
abundance: many
d_gene: TRBD1
CDR3nt: TGTGCCAGCAGTGCACAGGGGATTGAAGCTTTCTTT
CDR3aa: CASSAQGIEAFF

v_gene: TRBV5-1
j_gene: TRBJ1-1
abundance: many
d_gene: -
CDR3nt: TGCGCCAGCAGCTTGGCGGCAGGCACTGAAGCTTTCTTT
CDR3aa: CASSLAAGTEAFF

v_gene: TRBV20-1
j_gene: TRBJ2-7
abundance: many
d_gene: -
CDR3nt: TGCAGTGCTAGAAAGGTTTCCTCATACGAGCAGTACTTC
CDR3aa: CSARKVSSYEQYF

v_gene: TRBV10-3
j_gene: TRBJ2-7
abundance: many
d_gene: TRBD1
CDR3nt: TGTGCCATCAGTGAAGGGACAGAAGCCGAGCAGTACTTC
CDR3aa: CAISEGTEAEQYF

v_gene: TRBV3-1
j_gene: TRBJ1-4
abundance: many
d_gene: TRBD1
CDR3nt: TGTGCCAGCAGCCAAGTGACAGGGATAGGAAAACTGTTTTTT
CDR3aa: CASSQVTGIGKLFF

v_gene: TRBV5-1
j_gene: TRBJ2-7
abundance: many
d_gene: -
CDR3nt: TGCGCCAGCAGCTTGGTCACGGGAGTTGACGAGCAGTACTTC
CDR3aa: CASSLVTGVDEQYF

v_gene: TRBV9
j_gene: TRBJ2-5
abundance: many
d_gene: -
CDR3nt: TGTGCCAGCAGCGTAGGAGTCACAAACCAAGAGACCCAGTACTTC
CDR3aa: CASSVGVTNQETQYF

v_gene: TRBV11-3
j_gene: TRBJ2-1
abundance: many
d_gene: -
CDR3nt: TGTGCCAGCAGCTTAGAGTTGGGGGCGCAGTTCTTC
CDR3aa: CASSLELGAQFF

v_gene: TRBV6-2/TRBV6-3
j_gene: TRBJ2-2
abundance: many
d_gene: -
CDR3nt: TGTGCCAGCAGTTACTCGACCATTACCGGGGAGCTGTTTTTT
CDR3aa: CASSYSTITGELFF

v_gene: TRBV5-1
j_gene: TRBJ2-3
abundance: many
d_gene: -
CDR3nt: TGCGCCAGCAGCTTGGCGTTGCTCTCCACAGGCACAGATACGCAGTATTTT
CDR3aa: CASSLALLSTGTDTQYF

v_gene: TRBV4-1
j_gene: TRBJ2-1
abundance: many
d_gene: TRBD2
CDR3nt: TGCGCCAGCAGCCAAGATCCTAGCGGGAATTACAATGAGCAGTTCTTC
CDR3aa: CASSQDPSGNYNEQFF

v_gene: TRBV5-1
j_gene: TRBJ2-7
abundance: many
d_gene: -
CDR3nt: TGCGCCAGCAGCCCGACGGGGGAGCCCTACGAGCAGTACTTC
CDR3aa: CASSPTGEPYEQYF